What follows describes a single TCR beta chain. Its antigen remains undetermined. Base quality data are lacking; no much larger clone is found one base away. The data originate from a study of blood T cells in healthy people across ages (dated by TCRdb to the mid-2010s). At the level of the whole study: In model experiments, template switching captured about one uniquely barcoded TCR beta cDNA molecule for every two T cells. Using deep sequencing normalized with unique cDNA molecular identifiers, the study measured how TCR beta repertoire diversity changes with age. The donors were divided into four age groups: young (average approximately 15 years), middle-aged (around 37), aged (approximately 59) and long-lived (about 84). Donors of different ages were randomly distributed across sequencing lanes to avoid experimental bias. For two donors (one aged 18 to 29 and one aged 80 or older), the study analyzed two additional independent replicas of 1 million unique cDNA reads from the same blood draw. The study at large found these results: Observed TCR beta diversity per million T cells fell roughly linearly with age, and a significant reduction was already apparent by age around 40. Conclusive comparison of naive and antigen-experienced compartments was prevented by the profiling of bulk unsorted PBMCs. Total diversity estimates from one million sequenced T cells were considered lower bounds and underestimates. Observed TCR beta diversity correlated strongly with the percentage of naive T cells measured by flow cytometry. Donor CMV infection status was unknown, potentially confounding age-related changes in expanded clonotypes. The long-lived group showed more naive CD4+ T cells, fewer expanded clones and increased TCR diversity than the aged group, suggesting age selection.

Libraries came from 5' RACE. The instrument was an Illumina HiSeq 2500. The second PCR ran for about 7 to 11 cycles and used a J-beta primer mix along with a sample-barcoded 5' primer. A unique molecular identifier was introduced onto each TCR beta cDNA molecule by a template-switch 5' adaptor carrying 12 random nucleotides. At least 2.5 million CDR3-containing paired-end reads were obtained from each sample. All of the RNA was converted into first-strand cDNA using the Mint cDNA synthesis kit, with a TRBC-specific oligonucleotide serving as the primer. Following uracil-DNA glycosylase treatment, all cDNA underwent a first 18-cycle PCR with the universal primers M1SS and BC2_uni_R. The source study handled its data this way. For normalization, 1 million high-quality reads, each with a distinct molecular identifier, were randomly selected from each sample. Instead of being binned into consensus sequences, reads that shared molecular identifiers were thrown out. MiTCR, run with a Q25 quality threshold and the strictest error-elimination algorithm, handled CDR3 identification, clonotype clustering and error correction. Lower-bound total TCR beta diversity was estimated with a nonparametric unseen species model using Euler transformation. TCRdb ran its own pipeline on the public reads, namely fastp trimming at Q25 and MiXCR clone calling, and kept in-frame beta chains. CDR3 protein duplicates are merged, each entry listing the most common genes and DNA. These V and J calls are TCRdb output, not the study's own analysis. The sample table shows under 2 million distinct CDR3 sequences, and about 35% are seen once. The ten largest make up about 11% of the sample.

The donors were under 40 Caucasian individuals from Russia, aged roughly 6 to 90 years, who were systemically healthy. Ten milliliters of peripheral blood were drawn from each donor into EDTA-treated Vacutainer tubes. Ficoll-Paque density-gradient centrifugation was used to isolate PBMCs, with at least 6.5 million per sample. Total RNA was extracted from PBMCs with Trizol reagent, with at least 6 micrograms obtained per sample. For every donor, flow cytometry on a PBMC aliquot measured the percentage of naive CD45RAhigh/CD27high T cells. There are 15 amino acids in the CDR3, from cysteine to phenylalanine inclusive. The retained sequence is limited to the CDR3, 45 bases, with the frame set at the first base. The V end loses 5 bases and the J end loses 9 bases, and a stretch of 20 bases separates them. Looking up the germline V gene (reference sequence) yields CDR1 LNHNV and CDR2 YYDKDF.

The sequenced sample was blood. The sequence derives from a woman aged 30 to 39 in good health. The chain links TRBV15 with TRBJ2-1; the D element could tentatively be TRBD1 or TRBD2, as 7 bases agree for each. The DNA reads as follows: TGTGCCACCAGCCAGGGGGGGTCTTGGGGTCGTGAGCAGTTCTTC. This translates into CATSQGGSWGREQFF.